This T cell receptor (beta chain) is drawn from a study of T cells expressing NK-cell markers. TCRdb re-called the 5' RACE reads and gives one entry per CDR3 protein, without DNA. This table lists some 410,000 distinct CDR3 sequences. CDR3 length: 13 residues. Germline V CDR1 and CDR2: SQVTM, ANQGSEA. Sequencing was carried out using blood T cells: a sorted CD56 or NKG2C T cell subset, CD4+ or CD8+ T cells, or bulk PBMC T cells (not recorded which). The V call is TRBV29-1, the J call TRBJ2-7; the TCRdb D gene call, TRBD1, has no DNA to confirm it. This clonotype was sampled from a woman aged 18 to 75 in good health. The CDR3 reads CSVVRQGFYEQYF.